This T cell receptor beta chain was documented in a study of blood T cell repertoires in COVID-19. Background on the study: Acute and convalescent COVID-19 specimens originated in the United States, Italy and Spain.

This clone was found once. How the authors handled the data: Reference gene primer amplification gave estimated nucleated cell counts. Method: immunoSEQ multiplex PCR; TCRdb's copy keeps in-frame clones and lacks some. V and J calls and clone size are given by that table; D and trimming were obtained from the DNA. In the table there are about 62,000 clones, 70% to 90% of which are singletons. Germline CDR1 reads SGHTA; CDR2 reads FQGNSA. The CDR3 spans 14 residues. Between the trimmed V and J ends, which lost 5 bases and 4 bases, there was a span of 15 bases. The source of this sequence is a woman older than 75 with acute or convalescent COVID-19. Material: peripheral blood. J is TRBJ2-7 and V is TRBV7-2; possible D gene TRBD1, 5 bases. CDR3 DNA: TGTGCCAGCAGCCCATCGTCAGGGAAGTACGAGCAGTACTTC. Translating gives CASSPSSGKYEQYF.